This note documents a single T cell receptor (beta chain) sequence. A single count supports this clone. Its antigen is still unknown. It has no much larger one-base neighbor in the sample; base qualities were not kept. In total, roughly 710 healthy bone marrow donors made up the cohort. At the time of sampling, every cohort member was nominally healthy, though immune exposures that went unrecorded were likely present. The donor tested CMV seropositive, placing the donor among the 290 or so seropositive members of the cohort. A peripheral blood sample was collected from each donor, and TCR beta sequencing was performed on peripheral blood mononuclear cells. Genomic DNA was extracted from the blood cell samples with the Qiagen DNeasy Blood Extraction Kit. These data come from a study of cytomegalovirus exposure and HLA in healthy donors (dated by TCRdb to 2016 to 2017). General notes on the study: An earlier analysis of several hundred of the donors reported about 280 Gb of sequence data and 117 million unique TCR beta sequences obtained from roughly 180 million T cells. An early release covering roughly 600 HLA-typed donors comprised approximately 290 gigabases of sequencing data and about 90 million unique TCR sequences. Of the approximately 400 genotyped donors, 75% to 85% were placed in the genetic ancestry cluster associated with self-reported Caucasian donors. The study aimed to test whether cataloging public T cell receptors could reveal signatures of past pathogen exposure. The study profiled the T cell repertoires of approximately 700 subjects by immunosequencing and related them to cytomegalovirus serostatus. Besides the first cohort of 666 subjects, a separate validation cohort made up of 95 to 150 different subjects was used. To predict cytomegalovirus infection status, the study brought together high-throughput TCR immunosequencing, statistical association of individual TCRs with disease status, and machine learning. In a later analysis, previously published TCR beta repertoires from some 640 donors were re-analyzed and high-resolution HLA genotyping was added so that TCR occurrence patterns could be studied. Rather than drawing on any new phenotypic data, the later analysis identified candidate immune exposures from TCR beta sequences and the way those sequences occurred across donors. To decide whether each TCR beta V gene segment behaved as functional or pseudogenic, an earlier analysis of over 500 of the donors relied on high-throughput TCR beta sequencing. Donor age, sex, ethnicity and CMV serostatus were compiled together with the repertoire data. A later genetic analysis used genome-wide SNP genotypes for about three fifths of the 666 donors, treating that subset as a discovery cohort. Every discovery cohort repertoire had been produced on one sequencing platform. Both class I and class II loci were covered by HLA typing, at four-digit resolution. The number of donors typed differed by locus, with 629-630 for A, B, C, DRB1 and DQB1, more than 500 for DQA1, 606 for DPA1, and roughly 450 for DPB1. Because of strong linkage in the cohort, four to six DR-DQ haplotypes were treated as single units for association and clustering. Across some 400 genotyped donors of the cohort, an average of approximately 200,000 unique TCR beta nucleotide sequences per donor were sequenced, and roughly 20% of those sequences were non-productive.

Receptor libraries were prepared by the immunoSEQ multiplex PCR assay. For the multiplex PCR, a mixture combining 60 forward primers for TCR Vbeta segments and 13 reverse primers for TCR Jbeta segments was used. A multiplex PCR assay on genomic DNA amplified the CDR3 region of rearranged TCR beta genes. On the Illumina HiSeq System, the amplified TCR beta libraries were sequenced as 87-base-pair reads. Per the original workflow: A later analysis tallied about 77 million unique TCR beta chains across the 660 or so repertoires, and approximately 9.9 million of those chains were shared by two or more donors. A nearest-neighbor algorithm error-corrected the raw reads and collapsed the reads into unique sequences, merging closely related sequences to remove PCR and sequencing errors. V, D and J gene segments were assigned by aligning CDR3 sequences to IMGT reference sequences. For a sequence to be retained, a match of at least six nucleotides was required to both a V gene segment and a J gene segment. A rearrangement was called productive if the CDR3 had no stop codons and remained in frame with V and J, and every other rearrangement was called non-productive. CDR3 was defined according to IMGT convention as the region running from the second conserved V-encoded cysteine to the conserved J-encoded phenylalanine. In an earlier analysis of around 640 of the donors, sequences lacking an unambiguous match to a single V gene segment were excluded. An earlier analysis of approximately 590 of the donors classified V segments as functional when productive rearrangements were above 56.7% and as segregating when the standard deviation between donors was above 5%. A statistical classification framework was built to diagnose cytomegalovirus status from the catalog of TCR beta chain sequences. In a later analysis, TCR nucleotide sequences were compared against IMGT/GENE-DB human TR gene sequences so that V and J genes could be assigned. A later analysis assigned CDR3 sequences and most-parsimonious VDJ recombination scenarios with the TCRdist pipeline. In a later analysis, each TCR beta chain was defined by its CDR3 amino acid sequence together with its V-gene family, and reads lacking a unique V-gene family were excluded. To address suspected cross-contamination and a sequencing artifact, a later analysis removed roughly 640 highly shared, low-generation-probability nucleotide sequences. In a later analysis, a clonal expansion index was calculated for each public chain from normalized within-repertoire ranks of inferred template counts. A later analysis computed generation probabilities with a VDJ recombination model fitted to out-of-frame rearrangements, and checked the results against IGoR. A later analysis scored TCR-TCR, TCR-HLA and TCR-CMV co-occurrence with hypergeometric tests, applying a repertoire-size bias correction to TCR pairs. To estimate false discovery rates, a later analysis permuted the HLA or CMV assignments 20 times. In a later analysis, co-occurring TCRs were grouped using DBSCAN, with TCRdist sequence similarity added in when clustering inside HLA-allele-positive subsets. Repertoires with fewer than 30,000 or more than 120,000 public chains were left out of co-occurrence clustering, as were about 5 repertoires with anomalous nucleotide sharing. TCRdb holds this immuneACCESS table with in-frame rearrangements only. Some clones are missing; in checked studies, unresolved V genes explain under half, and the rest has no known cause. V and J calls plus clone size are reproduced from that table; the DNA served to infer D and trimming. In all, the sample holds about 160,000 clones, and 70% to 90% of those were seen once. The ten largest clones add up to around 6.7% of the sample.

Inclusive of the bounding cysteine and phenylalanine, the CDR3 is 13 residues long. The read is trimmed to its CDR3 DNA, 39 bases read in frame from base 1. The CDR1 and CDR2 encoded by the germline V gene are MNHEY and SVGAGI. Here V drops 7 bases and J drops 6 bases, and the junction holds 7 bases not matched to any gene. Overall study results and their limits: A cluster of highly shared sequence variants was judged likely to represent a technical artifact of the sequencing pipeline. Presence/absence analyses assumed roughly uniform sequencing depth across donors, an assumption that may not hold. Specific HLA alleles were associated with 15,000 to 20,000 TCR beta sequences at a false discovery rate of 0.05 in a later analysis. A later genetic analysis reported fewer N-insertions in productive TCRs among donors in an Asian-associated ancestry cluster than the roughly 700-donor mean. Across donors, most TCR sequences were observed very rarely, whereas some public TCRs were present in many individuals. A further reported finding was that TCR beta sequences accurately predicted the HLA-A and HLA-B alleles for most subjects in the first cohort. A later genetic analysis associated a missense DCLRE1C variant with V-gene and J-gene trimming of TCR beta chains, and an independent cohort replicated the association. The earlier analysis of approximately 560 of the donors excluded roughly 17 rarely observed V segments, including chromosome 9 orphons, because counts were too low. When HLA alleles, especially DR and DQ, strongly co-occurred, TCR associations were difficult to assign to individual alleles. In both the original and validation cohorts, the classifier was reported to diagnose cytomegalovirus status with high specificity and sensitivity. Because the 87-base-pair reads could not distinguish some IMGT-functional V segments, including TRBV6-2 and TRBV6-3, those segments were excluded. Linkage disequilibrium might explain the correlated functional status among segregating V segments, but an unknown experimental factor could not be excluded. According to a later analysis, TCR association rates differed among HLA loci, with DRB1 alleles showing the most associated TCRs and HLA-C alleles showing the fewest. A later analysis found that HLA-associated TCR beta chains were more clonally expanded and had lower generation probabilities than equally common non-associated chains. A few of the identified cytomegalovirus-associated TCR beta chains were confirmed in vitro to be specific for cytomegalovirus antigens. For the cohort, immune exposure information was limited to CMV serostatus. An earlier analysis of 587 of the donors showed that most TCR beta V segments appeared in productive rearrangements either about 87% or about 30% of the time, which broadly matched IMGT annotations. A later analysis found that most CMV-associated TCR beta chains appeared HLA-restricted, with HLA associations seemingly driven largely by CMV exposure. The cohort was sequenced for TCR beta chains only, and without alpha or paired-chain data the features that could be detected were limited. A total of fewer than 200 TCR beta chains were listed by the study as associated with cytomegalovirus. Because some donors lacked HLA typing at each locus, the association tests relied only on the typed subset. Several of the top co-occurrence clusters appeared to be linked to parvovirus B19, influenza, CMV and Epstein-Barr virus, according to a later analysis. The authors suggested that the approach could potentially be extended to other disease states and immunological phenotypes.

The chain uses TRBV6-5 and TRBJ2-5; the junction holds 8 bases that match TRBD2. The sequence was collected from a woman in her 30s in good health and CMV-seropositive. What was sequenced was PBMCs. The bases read TGTGCCAGCAAAGCGGGGGATGCCAAGACCCAGTACTTC. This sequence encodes CASKAGDAKTQYF.